This passage covers 10 T cell receptor beta chains from one sample sequenced in a study of glioma-infiltrating T cells (dated by TCRdb to 2016 to 2017). The instrument given in TCRdb is Illumina MiSeq. TCR alpha and beta CDR3 regions were amplified with the iRepertoire nested amplicon-rescue multiplex PCR (arm-PCR) platform from RNA. TCRdb's own reprocessing of the public reads used fastp at Q25 and MiXCR and kept productive beta chains. Merged by CDR3 protein, the rows form single entries marked with the most common genes and DNA. Here the sample has 150,000 to 200,000 distinct CDR3 sequences; more than 25% occur a single time. The ten largest account for over 20% of the sample. The material sequenced was glioma tissue, nonneoplastic brain tissue, or PBMCs (not recorded which). These receptor sequences come from a human donor with low-grade glioma or glioblastoma, undergoing nonglioma brain surgery, or in good health (not recorded which).

In this sample, this clonotype turned up many times. The chain carries TRBV7-2 and TRBJ2-2; TRBD2 is a possible D gene (5 bases). The CDR3 length is 16 residues. The V end lost 5 bases, the J end lost 1 base, and 14 bases lay between the germline ends. Germline assignment: CDR1 SGHTA and CDR2 FQGNSA. CDR3 loop: CASSPARGRNTGELFF. DNA for the CDR3: TGTGCCAGCAGCCCAGCAAGAGGGAGGAACACCGGGGAGCTGTTTTTT. Filled out from reference TRBV7-2 and TRBJ2-2, the complete variable domain reads GAGVSQSPSNKVTEKGKDVELRCDPISGHTALYWYRQSLGQGLEFLIYFQGNSAPDKSGLPSDRFSAERTGGSVSTLTIQRTQQEDSAVYLCASSPARGRNTGELFFGEGSRLTVL.

Notes on this clonotype: A much larger clone differs by one base, so this may be a read error. The chain employs TRBV27 and TRBJ1-2; D is unresolved. Per germline, CDR1 MNHEY and CDR2 SMNVEV (reference sequence). V shed 4 bases and J shed 0 bases, with 12 bases lying between them. The CDR3 consists of 15 residues. The CDR3 nucleotides are TGTGCCAGCAGTTACCAGCGCTGGGCTAACTATGGCTACACCTTC. Translated, it gives CASSYQRWANYGYTF.

This clonotype was recorded many times. The genes are TRBV2 and TRBJ2-3; TRBD2 matches 7 bases. J gave up 0 bases and V 4 bases, and 10 bases lay outside the gene matches. The CDR3 length is 17 residues. CDR1 SNHLY and CDR2 FYNNEI come from the germline V gene. CDR3 sequence (DNA): TGTGCCAGCAGTGGGTCTAGCGGAACCTCTAGCACAGATACGCAGTATTTT. Its translation: CASSGSSGTSSTDTQYF.

In this sample, this clonotype turned up a few times. This chain joins TRBV27 and TRBJ2-1; 7 bases fit TRBD2. Germline V gene sequence: CDR1 MNHEY, CDR2 SMNVEV (reference sequence). The CDR3 length is 16 residues. V gave up 3 bases and J gave up 10 bases; unmatched junction bases: 15. CDR3 amino acids: CASSLIKAGGSNEQFF. DNA for the CDR3: TGTGCCAGCAGTTTGATTAAGGCCGGCGGGAGCAACGAGCAGTTCTTC.

This clonotype is a singleton in its sample. This could be a read error, since a much larger clone is one nucleotide away. The chain has TRBV12-3 or TRBV12-4 and TRBJ2-7; 8 bases are a match to TRBD1. The CDR3 sequence is 16 residues long. This chain's CDR3 is CASSLGTGTGNYGQYF. CDR3 DNA: TGTGCCAGCAGTTTAGGGACAGGGACAGGTAACTACGGGCAGTACTTC.

With respect to this clonotype: A much larger clone differs by one base, so this may be a read error. V is TRBV14 and J is TRBJ1-2; D not certain. V shed 0 bases and J shed 7 bases, with 9 bases lying between them. CDR1 is SGHDN and CDR2 is FVKESK in the germline V gene. This CDR3 contains 13 residues. The chain's CDR3 is CASSQDLDCGYTF. For the CDR3, the DNA is TGTGCCAGCAGCCAAGATTTAGACTGTGGCTACACCTTC.

On this clonotype itself: Mismatch with germline at one junction end may stem from a read error. The J gene is TRBJ2-6, the V gene TRBV25-1, with TRBD2 as a possible D gene (6 bases). This CDR3 contains 15 residues. CDR1 and CDR2 (germline): MGHDK, SYGVNS. This CDR3 reads CTSSAGTPGANVLTF. The CDR3 DNA sequence: TGTACCAGCAGTGCGGGGACCCCTGGGGCCAACGTCCTGACTTTC.

Remarks on this clonotype: A much larger clone differs by one base, so this may be a read error. The chain is built from TRBV5-1 and TRBJ1-1, with 7 bases lining up with TRBD1. This CDR3 is built from 14 residues. Germline V gene lookup returns CDR1 SGHRS and CDR2 YFSETQ. For the CDR3, the DNA is TGCGCCAGCAGCCCCTCGACAGGGAACACTGAAGCTTCCTTT. Encoded protein: CASSPSTGNTEASF. The full variable domain, completed using reference TRBV5-1 and TRBJ1-1, is KAGVTQTPRYLIKTRGQQVTLSCSPISGHRSVSWYQQTPGQGLQFLFEYFSETQRNKGNFPGRFSGRQFSNSRSEMNVSTLELGDSALYLCASSPSTGNTEASFGQGTRLTVV.

This clonotype has a count of ten or more. A read error may account for a junction end that differs from germline. The chain links TRBV7-2 to TRBJ2-1; D is ambiguous. The CDR3 contains 9 residues. CDR1 is SGHTA and CDR2 is FQGNSA in the germline V gene. The CDR3 protein is CASSYPLKF. CDR3 coding DNA: TGTGCCAGCAGTTACCCTCTAAAATTC.

The V gene is TRBV30, the J gene TRBJ2-1; D is unresolved. Trimming removed 2 bases at V and 3 bases at J, with 2 bases between. The CDR3 is 11 residues long. Germline loops: CDR1 GTSNPN, CDR2 SVGIG (reference sequence). CDR3 region: CAWSLYNEQFF. Written as DNA, the CDR3 is TGTGCCTGGAGTCTCTACAATGAGCAGTTCTTC.